The clone carrying this T cell receptor (beta chain) has ten or more counts. The data derive from a study of early T cells in non-severe SARS-CoV-2 infection. TCRdb passed the 5' RACE reads through MiXCR, listing each CDR3 protein once. Among around 63,000 distinct CDR3 sequences listed, more than 8.5% were seen once. Trimming took 0 bases from V and 2 from J, leaving 13 bases between them. CDR3 length: 16 residues. Per the germline V gene, CDR1 is LGHNA and CDR2 is YNFKEQ. This sequence joins TRBV4-2 and TRBJ2-5; no definite D call. The starting material was whole blood, obtained at baseline. The origin of this receptor is an adult who was a healthcare worker with PCR-confirmed SARS-CoV-2 infection or an uninfected control (not recorded which). CDR3 amino acids: CASSQDRANGQETQYF. DNA for the CDR3: TGTGCCAGCAGCCAAGATCGGGCTAACGGACAAGAGACCCAGTACTTC.